This T cell receptor beta chain was sequenced in a study of shared clonotypes between healthy human individuals (TCRdb year 2020). Broadly, across the study: The cohort included three men and two women between 18 and 49 years of age. For each donor, CD4 naive and CD4 memory were each given three plates, CD8 naive was given two plates, and CD8 memory was given one plate. Blood TCR repertoires of roughly five healthy adults were deeply sequenced to estimate repertoire size and the extent of clonotype sharing between individuals. Libraries were prepared and TCR repertoires were sequenced by different laboratories using diverse techniques, in order to increase sequencing depth and limit assay-specific biases. Each donor's leukapheresis produced roughly between about 0.8 and 10 billion PBMCs. Points the paper makes about the study in general: Higher generation probabilities were observed for clonotypes shared by all four sorted-subset donors than for non-shared clonotypes. Pairwise subsampling indicated that sequencing depth was expected to affect the degree of clonotype sharing among donors. Sampling was restricted to blood, and TCR repertoires in tissue are likely to differ from TCR repertoires in blood. When several donors were compared, the shared fraction of clonotypes was about 5% for naive CD4, more than 3% for naive CD8, about 2.5% for memory CD4, and 0.4% for memory CD8. Larger estimated clonotype richness was generally found for naive subsets than for memory subsets. Because the study included only a small number of donors, the genetic and exposure-history diversity represented was limited. Incomplete sequencing was indicated by rarefaction of sorted-subset datasets, despite the large sequencing depth.

Comment on this clone: Its recognized antigen is unknown. No qualities accompany the bases; no much larger clone lies one base away.

The CDR3 numbers 14 residues from cysteine through phenylalanine. The DNA shown is the 42-base CDR3, in frame from base 1. V is reduced by 3 bases and J by 3 bases, leaving a spacing of 9 bases between them. The germline V gene encodes CDR1 KGHSH and CDR2 LQKENI. TCR CDR3 regions were amplified from genomic DNA by multiplex PCR using the deep immunoSEQ assay. Genomic DNA extracted from each cell subset was distributed evenly over all wells of several immunoSEQ 96-well plates, and each plate served as one replicate. For sorted subsets, about 220 ng of genomic DNA, equivalent to some 33,000 T cell genomes, went into each replicate PCR. The purified libraries were quantified using a Qubit 3.0 fluorometer, sized with a Bioanalyzer 2100, and then quantified again using the KAPA Library Quantification kit. Every immunoSEQ 96-well plate was sequenced on a separate single-read 150-cycle Illumina NextSeq 550 flow cell. The original methods were these. Because the immunoSEQ output included only junctional sequences and no quality scores, the filtering could not be the same as the filtering used for full-length reads. Sequences were annotated with PyIR, a Python wrapper for IgBLAST v1.9, using IMGT germline references to assign V/J genes and CDR3. Reads with weak V/J assignments (E-value above 1e-6), missing CDR3, stop codons, out-of-frame junctions, or ambiguous translated residues were removed. V3J clonotypes were defined as sequences sharing an identical inferred V gene, J gene, and CDR3 amino acid sequence. Percentage overlap between repertoires was calculated by dividing the number of shared unique clonotypes by the size of the smaller repertoire. Richness of each repertoire was evaluated using RTK rarefaction, the Chao1 estimator, and Recon v2.1 estimates of unobserved clonotypes. Generation probabilities for all TCRbeta clonotypes obtained by the gDNA method from several donors were computed using OLGA. TCRdb took this table from immuneACCESS and kept in-frame rearrangements with V and J called. Such tables lack part of the clones; where checked against another copy, unresolved V genes explain under half of the gap, and the rest is unexplained. V and J calls and clone size are as listed in that table; D and trimming were resolved from the DNA. Recorded for this sample are about 2 million clones; around 95% of them occurred a single time. The top ten clonotypes cover 0.1% to 0.15% of the sample.

The donors were healthy, HIV-negative adults with no recently reported acute infections or vaccinations. Every donor was a Caucasian adult living in Nashville, Tennessee, USA. CD4+ T cells were enriched by magnetic negative selection; naive cells were then positively selected on CD45RA, and the negative fraction formed the memory subset. Blood was obtained by leukapheresis, after which PBMCs were separated by Ficoll-Histopaque density gradient centrifugation and cryopreserved in liquid nitrogen vapor phase. Analytical flow cytometry was used to check the purity and quantity of each magnetically sorted T cell population. Each sorted fraction had its genomic DNA isolated and then quantified by UV absorbance on a Nanodrop 2000c.

Rearrangement joined TRBV18 to TRBJ1-3; perhaps TRBD1 is the D gene, with 5 bases matching. The sequenced material came from naive CD4+ T cells sorted from blood. This sample's cell subset or site label indicates: CD45RA+ positively selected. The receptor was derived from a man between 18 and 29 years old in good health. In nucleotides, the sequence is TGTGCCAGCTCACCGGGAGGGGTTGGAAACACCATATATTTT. It translates to CASSPGGVGNTIYF.